This TCR beta chain was sequenced for a study of cytomegalovirus exposure and HLA in healthy donors (dated by TCRdb to about 2017). In the study overall: An earlier analysis of roughly 500 of the donors reported roughly 300 Gb of sequence data and approximately 120 million unique TCR beta sequences obtained from about 200 million T cells. An early release covering more than 500 HLA-typed donors comprised approximately 290 gigabases of sequencing data and around 85 million unique TCR sequences. Of the approximately 400 genotyped donors, 70% to 90% were placed in the genetic ancestry cluster associated with self-reported Caucasian donors. The study was designed to test whether signatures of past pathogen exposure could be identified by cataloging public T cell receptors. The study used immunosequencing to profile the T cell repertoires of approximately 630 subjects and linked those repertoires to cytomegalovirus serostatus. Along with the roughly 670-subject first cohort, a separate validation cohort of over a hundred different subjects was used. The study combined high-throughput TCR immunosequencing, statistical association of individual TCRs with disease status, and machine learning to predict cytomegalovirus infection status. To study patterns of TCR occurrence, a later analysis re-analyzed previously published TCR beta repertoires from under 750 donors and added high-resolution HLA genotyping. In the later analysis, no new phenotypic data were used to find candidate immune exposures; instead, reliance was placed on TCR beta sequences and their occurrence across donors. An earlier analysis of 587 of the donors applied high-throughput TCR beta sequencing to assess whether each TCR beta V gene segment acted as functional or pseudogenic. Donor age, sex, ethnicity and CMV serostatus were compiled together with the repertoire data. A later genetic analysis used genome-wide SNP genotypes for 398 of the 666 donors, treating that subset as a discovery cohort. All discovery cohort repertoires had been generated on a single sequencing platform. Both class I and class II loci were covered by HLA typing, at four-digit resolution. Typing coverage varied by locus: roughly 629-630 donors for A, B, C, DRB1 and DQB1; 522 for DQA1; over 600 for DPA1; approximately 450 for DPB1. A handful of DR-DQ haplotypes were handled as single units for association and clustering because linkage in the cohort was strong. On average, roughly 240,000 unique TCR beta nucleotide sequences were sequenced per donor among roughly 430 genotyped donors of the cohort, with around 19% of those sequences being non-productive. The full study reports these points: The only immune exposure information available for the cohort was CMV serostatus. In a later genetic analysis, a missense DCLRE1C variant was associated with V-gene and J-gene trimming of TCR beta chains, and the association was replicated in an independent cohort. The authors suggested that the approach could potentially be extended to other disease states and immunological phenotypes. HLA typing was unavailable for some donors at each locus, so association tests used only the typed subset. This cohort had only TCR beta chains sequenced, and the lack of alpha or paired-chain data limited which features could be detected. Roughly uniform sequencing depth across donors was assumed in presence/absence analyses, although this assumption may not hold. In both the original and validation cohorts, the classifier was reported to diagnose cytomegalovirus status with high specificity and sensitivity. A few of the identified cytomegalovirus-associated TCR beta chains were confirmed in vitro to be specific for cytomegalovirus antigens. Most CMV-associated TCR beta chains appeared to be HLA-restricted in a later analysis, and the HLA associations seemed to be driven largely by CMV exposure. A cluster of highly shared sequence variants was judged likely to be a technical artifact of the sequencing pipeline. At a false discovery rate of 0.05, a later analysis linked under 20,000 TCR beta sequences to specific HLA alleles. According to a later analysis, parvovirus B19, influenza, CMV and Epstein-Barr virus appeared linked to several top co-occurrence clusters. The earlier analysis of almost 600 of the donors excluded over 15 rarely observed V segments, including chromosome 9 orphons, because counts were too low. In a later analysis, the rate of TCR association differed among HLA loci, with DRB1 alleles having the most associated TCRs and HLA-C alleles having the fewest. Because the 87-base-pair reads could not distinguish some IMGT-functional V segments, including TRBV6-2 and TRBV6-3, those segments were excluded. Strong co-occurrence of HLA alleles, especially DR and DQ, made assigning TCR associations to individual alleles difficult. Compared with the roughly 670-donor mean, donors in an Asian-associated ancestry cluster had fewer N-insertions in productive TCRs, according to a later genetic analysis. A further reported finding was that TCR beta sequences accurately predicted the HLA-A and HLA-B alleles for most subjects in the first cohort. In an earlier analysis of approximately 590 of the donors, most TCR beta V segments appeared in productive rearrangements about 87% or about 30% of the time, broadly matching IMGT annotations. Linkage disequilibrium might explain the correlated functional status among segregating V segments, but an unknown experimental factor could not be excluded. A later analysis found that HLA-associated TCR beta chains were more clonally expanded and had lower generation probabilities than equally common non-associated chains. Most TCR sequences were seen in very few donors, while some public TCRs were found in many individuals. A total of fewer than 200 TCR beta chains were listed by the study as associated with cytomegalovirus.

Regarding this clone: This clone's antigen is unknown. Per-base qualities were not stored, and no clone one base away is much larger.

The cohort comprised some 680 healthy bone marrow donors. At the time of sampling, all cohort members were nominally healthy, though unrecorded immune exposures were likely present. The donor tested CMV seropositive, placing the donor among the 310 or so seropositive members of the cohort. Each donor provided a peripheral blood sample, and peripheral blood mononuclear cells were used for TCR beta sequencing. Genomic DNA was extracted from the blood cell samples with the Qiagen DNeasy Blood Extraction Kit. Spanning cysteine to phenylalanine, the CDR3 consists of 17 amino acids. The retained sequence is limited to the CDR3, 51 bases, with the frame set at the first base. Library preparation was by the immunoSEQ multiplex PCR assay. For the multiplex PCR, a mixture combining 60 forward primers for TCR Vbeta segments and 13 reverse primers for TCR Jbeta segments was used. Amplification of the CDR3 region of rearranged TCR beta genes was performed with a multiplex PCR assay on genomic DNA. The Illumina HiSeq System was used to sequence the amplified TCR beta libraries as 87-base-pair reads. In the authors' own workflow: A later analysis tallied tens of millions of unique TCR beta chains across the 666 repertoires, and approximately 12 million of those chains were shared by two or more donors. Raw reads were error-corrected and collapsed into unique sequences with a nearest-neighbor algorithm that merged closely related sequences to remove PCR and sequencing errors. Alignment of CDR3 sequences to IMGT reference sequences was used to assign V, D and J gene segments. For a sequence to be retained, a match of at least six nucleotides was required to both a V gene segment and a J gene segment. A rearrangement counted as productive if the CDR3 had no stop codons and remained in frame with V and J, and every other rearrangement counted as non-productive. Following IMGT convention, CDR3 was defined as the stretch from the second conserved V-encoded cysteine up to the conserved J-encoded phenylalanine. Sequences without an unambiguous match to a single V gene segment were excluded from the earlier analysis of about 630 of the donors. In an earlier analysis of a few hundred of the donors, V segments were called functional above 56.7% productive rearrangements and were called segregating when the between-donor standard deviation exceeded 5%. A statistical classification framework was developed to diagnose cytomegalovirus status using the catalog of TCR beta chain sequences. A later analysis assigned V and J genes by comparing TCR nucleotide sequences with IMGT/GENE-DB human TR gene sequences. The TCRdist pipeline was used in a later analysis to assign CDR3 sequences and most-parsimonious VDJ recombination scenarios. In a later analysis, each TCR beta chain was defined by its CDR3 amino acid sequence together with its V-gene family, and reads without a unique V-gene family were excluded. As a way to deal with suspected cross-contamination and a sequencing artifact, a later analysis dropped 450 to 700 nucleotide sequences that were highly shared and had low generation probability. For each public chain, a later analysis derived a clonal expansion index from normalized ranks of inferred template counts within each repertoire. In a later analysis, generation probabilities were computed using a VDJ recombination model fitted to out-of-frame rearrangements, and the results were checked against IGoR. A later analysis scored TCR-TCR, TCR-HLA and TCR-CMV co-occurrence with hypergeometric tests, applying a repertoire-size bias correction to TCR pairs. In a later analysis, false discovery rates were estimated by permuting HLA or CMV assignments 20 times. In a later analysis, co-occurring TCRs were grouped using DBSCAN, and TCRdist sequence similarity was added for clustering within HLA-allele-positive subsets. Repertoires with fewer than 30,000 or more than 120,000 public chains were left out of co-occurrence clustering, as were roughly five repertoires with anomalous nucleotide sharing. Drawn from immuneACCESS, this table holds only the in-frame rearrangements with V and J called that TCRdb kept. Clones are partly lost; checked studies trace under half to an unresolved V gene and leave the rest unexplained. V, J and clone size are taken as reported in that table, and D and trimming were inferred from the DNA itself. The sample table records approximately 100,000 clones; around 82% of these occur just once. The ten biggest clones cover about 9.3% of the sample.

Sequenced sample: PBMCs. This receptor was obtained from a woman between 18 and 30 years old in good health and CMV-seropositive. Here the chain combines TRBV12-2 and TRBJ2-7; the table's D call of TRBD2 was not tested on the DNA. TRBV12-2 is designated a pseudogene. In nucleotide form, the sequence is TGTGCAAGTCGCCAACACTTGGGTCTTGCCGGGGGTCACGAGCAGTACTTC. It translates to CASRQHLGLAGGHEQYF.